The clone carrying this TCR beta chain was detected many times. Its specificity is not known. The germline V gene encodes CDR1 MNHEY and CDR2 SMNVEV (reference sequence). Trimming shortened V by 2 bases and J by 2 bases, and 10 bases separated the two germline ends. This CDR3 comprises 15 residues. The sample belongs to a study of metastatic and nonmetastatic thyroid tumors. Study-level information: Across blood and tumor or nodule tissue, repertoires from malignant and benign thyroid patients were compared with one another.

Every patient was untreated before thyroid surgery. General observations from the study: Within blood and tumor, benign nodules reportedly had significantly lower TCR beta diversity than malignant thyroid tumors did.

In the authors' methods: The authors used CDR3 differences across clinicopathological groups to build a distant-metastasis classifier for papillary thyroid cancer. TCRdb re-clonotyped the PCR reads through MiXCR. The V and J calls and clone size come from TCRdb's table, not from the authors' own analysis. The sample contains roughly 23,000 clones, approximately 21% of which appear only once. The sequenced sample consisted of blood. This receptor was taken from a male donor with papillary thyroid cancer or a benign thyroid nodule (not recorded which). Some clones in this sample may be carry-over from other donors' samples. This chain connects TRBV27 to TRBJ1-5; D not certain. CDR3 coding DNA: TGTGCCAGCAGTTTAGCTCGAGGAGGCAATCAGCCCCAGCATTTT. Amino acids: CASSLARGGNQPQHF.